Here is one T cell receptor beta chain with its context. The V end was cut by 5 bases, the J end by 1 base, with 5 bases between. The CDR3 contains 12 residues. Germline assignment: CDR1 SEHNR and CDR2 FQNEAQ (reference sequence). This sample is part of a study of blood T cell repertoires in COVID-19. Looking at the study overall: Samples of COVID-19 (acute and convalescent) were obtained from the United States, Italy and Spain.

This table comes from immunoSEQ multiplex PCR, and its TCRdb copy is limited to in-frame clones, with some not included. The sample records roughly 91,000 clones, roughly three quarters being singletons. The source is a man aged 65-85 years with acute or convalescent COVID-19. This rearrangement joins TRBV7-9 to TRBJ1-1; D unresolved. The sequenced sample was peripheral blood. The CDR3 spells CASSRGNTEAFF. The CDR3 DNA reads TGTGCCAGCAGCCGCGGGAACACTGAAGCTTTCTTT.